This T cell receptor (beta chain) was sequenced during a study of T cell responses to AZD1222 COVID-19 vaccine. Findings and caveats of the study: Repertoires in all cases were sampled only once the peak T cell response had passed.

Comments on this clone: Its antigen is not known.

Germline assignment: CDR1 SQVTM and CDR2 ANQGSEA. This CDR3 spans 12 amino acids. V was pared by 5 bases and J by 2 bases, with 9 bases between. Profiled with immunoSEQ multiplex PCR; TCRdb holds only in-frame clones, not every one. The repertoire holds around 160,000 clones, with approximately 78% as singletons. The chain is built from TRBV29-1 and TRBJ2-5, with D tentatively TRBD1 (6 bases). Sequenced here: peripheral blood, sampled on day 0 of MenACWY control vaccination. This clonotype was sampled from an adult in good health. The CDR3 DNA reads TGCAGCGTTCTTGGACAGCAAGAGACCCAGTACTTC. It encodes CSVLGQQETQYF.